The entry below gives a single T cell receptor beta chain sequence along with its context. Unmatched junction bases numbered 7, after V lost 7 bases and J lost 4 bases. The CDR3 is 13 residues long. In germline, CDR1 is MRHNA, CDR2 SNTAGT. TCRdb's table, derived via immunoSEQ multiplex PCR, lists solely in-frame clones and lacks some. The data contain fewer than 150,000 clones, under 85% of them seen just once; the ten biggest clones take up about 9.3%. The sample comes from a study of blood T cell repertoires in COVID-19. Across the study: Samples representing acute and convalescent COVID-19 were sourced from the United States, Italy and Spain. Sources were T cells, B-cell-depleted T cells, or PBMCs; the material itself was cDNA or gDNA.

This clonotype was sampled from a woman older than 75 in a cohort sampled during active or convalescent COVID-19. The V gene is TRBV6-4, the J gene TRBJ2-7, with 7 positions matching TRBD2. The sequencing sample was made of peripheral blood. CDR3 protein: CASMSASGYEQYF. CDR3 nucleotide sequence: TGTGCCAGCATGTCAGCTAGCGGATACGAGCAGTACTTC.